This T cell receptor (beta chain) emerged from a study of T cell clones after liver transplantation (dated 2019 in TCRdb). As for the study more broadly: The samples were obtained from ITN030ST, a randomized trial that attempted immunosuppression withdrawal within 2 years after liver transplantation. Donor-reactive T cell clones were identified by TCRbeta sequencing after a pre-transplant mixed lymphocyte reaction and then tracked in post-transplant blood. Third party-reactive TCRbeta sequences were also identified from pre-transplant MLRs to serve as an antigen-independent comparator for donor-reactive sequences. Three of the eight recipients were HCV-positive; the others were transplanted for non-autoimmune, non-viral indications. Subjects received no induction therapy and standard immunosuppression until randomization at 12-24 months post-transplant. Tolerance was defined as complete immunosuppression withdrawal for at least one year with no rise in liver enzymes beyond twice the upper limit of normal. Blood samples were taken pre-transplant, pre-randomization before withdrawal, and post-randomization after full withdrawal or failed withdrawal. The studied cohort comprised 8 liver transplant recipients, 3 classified as tolerant and 5 as non-tolerant. Beyond this particular receptor, the publication reports: Conclusions were preliminary, limited by small, heterogeneous patient numbers and non-standardized post-transplant time points. Donor-reactive sequences declined more than third party-reactive ones, suggesting partial antigen-specific deletion unrelated to withdrawal success. When repertoire turnover was taken into account, detection of donor-reactive sequences was significantly reduced in 7 of 8 subjects for CD4 and in 8 of 8 subjects for CD8. In two subjects, low numbers of available donor cells limited the measurable donor-reactive repertoire. A significant post-transplant decrease in circulating donor-reactive CD4 TCRbeta sequences was observed in 5 of 8 subjects, irrespective of tolerance or HCV status. Since no allograft tissue specimens were available, donor-reactive T cells may have migrated into the graft instead of being deleted.

Using immunoSEQ, frozen genomic DNA was subjected to high-throughput TCRbeta CDR3 sequencing, a process that included PCR amplification, mapping, bias correction and internal controls. From the authors' description of their analysis: Only productive rearrangements were retained, and each unique TCRbeta sequence was defined by its CDR3 nucleotide sequence together with its V and J gene. For a sequence to be called donor-reactive, it needed a frequency of at least 0.01% and at least 5-fold expansion in CFSE-low cells compared with unstimulated pre-transplant cells. To ensure at least 90% detection power, minimum frequency thresholds were set for each subject based on that subject's lowest-template unstimulated sample. Jensen-Shannon divergence between the top 1000 TCRbeta sequences after and before transplant was used to measure repertoire turnover. Changes in detection of donor-reactive sequences were assessed with two-sided Fisher's exact tests. Here the immuneACCESS table is served through TCRdb, limited to in-frame sequences with V and J called. Missing clones are a known gap in these copies; in checked studies unresolved V genes cover under half, and the rest lacks a known reason. The DNA was the basis for D and trimming; V, J and clone size are from that table. Within this sample are 45,000 to 60,000 clones, with around two thirds of them counted one time only. Jointly, the top ten make up roughly 2.8% of the sample.

Unstimulated PBMCs, after thawing, were stained for CD3, CD4 and CD8 and then FACS-sorted into CD3+CD4+ and CD3+CD8+ populations. Each of the 8 studied subjects was randomized to immunosuppression withdrawal. Genomic DNA was isolated with the Qiagen DNeasy Blood and Tissue Kit. CDR1 and CDR2 are read off the germline V gene as MDHEN and SYDVKM. The CDR3 holds 11 amino acids from the cysteine to the phenylalanine. Here the CDR3 DNA is all that survives: 33 bases in frame from base 1. V loses 3 bases, J loses 5 bases, and the germline ends lie 5 bases apart. As concerns this clone: What this receptor recognizes is not known. No base-level quality is on record; no much larger clone is a single base apart.

This material consisted of CD4+ T cells from blood, taken at the approximately 16-month timepoint. The sequence joins TRBV28 to TRBJ2-7; a confident D gene designation cannot be given. This sequence was found in a human patient who received a liver transplant. Because of the transplant, the T cells may be the graft donor's rather than the patient's own. The CDR3 protein sequence reads: CASSFRDEQYF. The nucleotide sequence is given as TGTGCCAGCAGTTTTCGGGACGAGCAGTACTTC.